The 31 T cell receptor beta chains below come from one sample, sequenced in a study of T cells in Graves' hyperthyroidism and ophthalmopathy. RNA transcripts were the template for amplifying TCR beta CDR3 regions. An initial round of RT-PCR targeting the TCR CDR3 relied on the HTBI primer set. TCRdb processed the multiplex PCR reads anew with MiXCR; each CDR3 protein has one entry. The table records about 500,000 distinct CDR3 sequences, around 43% of them present only once. Sequencing was performed on peripheral blood or thyroid tissue (not recorded which). The receptors shown here come from an adult woman with Graves' disease, either hyperthyroidism or ophthalmopathy (not recorded which).

This clonotype was detected a few times. V is TRBV5-4 and J is TRBJ1-2; no reliable D call. Per germline, CDR1 SGHNT and CDR2 YYREEE (reference sequence). V lost 0 bases, J lost 4 bases, and 13 bases lay in between. CDR3 length: 15 amino acids. The CDR3 bases are TGTGCCAGCAGCTTGGATGTGCAGTCAGGCTATGGCTACACCTTC. This codes for CASSLDVQSGYGYTF.

J is TRBJ1-5 and V is TRBV7-9; D gene ambiguous. The ends were cut back, 5 bases at V and 7 bases at J, with 12 bases in the middle. The germline CDR1 and CDR2 sequences are SEHNR and FQNEAQ (reference sequence). The CDR3 runs 13 residues. In nucleotides, the CDR3 is TGTGCCAGCAGCCCACTCGACCCCCAGCCCCAGCATTTT. As protein: CASSPLDPQPQHF.

This clonotype was detected many times. The V and J genes are TRBV9 and TRBJ1-2, with 7 bases lining up with TRBD1. CDR3 length: 16 amino acids. Trimming cost V 0 bases and J 8 bases; bases outside gene matches: 13. CDR1 and CDR2 from the germline V gene are SGDLS and YYNGEE. The CDR3 region has the DNA TGTGCCAGCAGCGTAGCCTCGGGGACAGAGGCTAAGGGCTACACCTTC. It is translated as CASSVASGTEAKGYTF. The full variable domain, its missing parts supplied by reference TRBV9 and TRBJ1-2, is DSGVTQTPKHLITATGQRVTLRCSPRSGDLSVYWYQQSLDQGLQFLIQYYNGEERAKGNILERFSAQQFPDLHSELNLSSLELGDSALYFCASSVASGTEAKGYTFGSGTRLTVV.

This chain links TRBV2 with TRBJ2-6; TRBD2 agrees at 13 bases. The CDR3 is 19 residues long. With 6 bases clipped from V and 4 bases from J, the junction kept 12 bases outside the gene matches. Germline lookup yields CDR1 SNHLY and CDR2 FYNNEI. CDR3 loop: CASRGTSGRGGTGANVLTF. In DNA form, the CDR3 reads TGTGCCAGCAGAGGTACTAGCGGGAGGGGAGGCACCGGGGCCAACGTCCTGACTTTC.

J is TRBJ1-4 and V is TRBV7-9, with D perhaps matching TRBD1 (5 bases). V was clipped by 1 base and J by 10 bases, with 16 bases between them. Per the germline V gene, CDR1 is SEHNR and CDR2 is FQNEAQ (reference sequence). The CDR3 extends over 15 amino acids. CDR3 amino acids: CASSLVVQGAAKLFF. The DNA of the CDR3 is TGTGCCAGCAGCTTAGTTGTGCAGGGAGCGGCAAAACTGTTTTTT.

The chain couples TRBV7-2 to TRBJ1-2, with 9 bases lining up with TRBD1. CDR3 length: 13 residues. Germline CDR1 is SGHTA and CDR2 is FQGNSA. The junction had 3 bases not matched to a gene; V was cut back by 3 bases and J by 7 bases. CDR3 loop: CASSFDRGSGYTF. The CDR3 DNA reads as TGTGCCAGCAGCTTTGACAGGGGGAGTGGCTACACCTTC. The full variable domain, with the rest looked up from reference TRBV7-2 and TRBJ1-2, is GAGVSQSPSNKVTEKGKDVELRCDPISGHTALYWYRQSLGQGLEFLIYFQGNSAPDKSGLPSDRFSAERTGGSVSTLTIQRTQQEDSAVYLCASSFDRGSGYTFGSGTRLTVV.

The table lists this clonotype with many counts. The genes are TRBV4-3 and TRBJ1-2; TRBD1 might be the D (6 bases). CDR3 length equals 14 residues. V was pared by 0 bases and J by 8 bases, with 13 bases between. The germline CDR1 and CDR2 sequences are LGHNA and YSLEER. For the CDR3, the DNA is TGCGCCAGCAGCCAAGAGGAGTATGGGGGCGGCTACACCTTC. Residues: CASSQEEYGGGYTF.

V usage is TRBV20-1 and J usage is TRBJ2-6; no firm D call. V shed 6 bases and J shed 4 bases, with 13 bases lying between them. Germline V gene lookup returns CDR1 DFQATT and CDR2 SNEGSKA (reference sequence). The CDR3 is 14 amino acids. This chain's CDR3 is CSASSHRGANVLTF. The DNA for the CDR3 is TGCAGTGCCAGCAGCCACCGAGGGGCCAACGTCCTGACTTTC.

In its sample, this clonotype was seen many times. The V call is TRBV14, the J call TRBJ1-1; D uncertain. V lost 1 base and J lost 5, with 14 bases in between. Germline V gives CDR1 SGHDN, CDR2 FVKESK. The CDR3 covers 15 residues. CDR3 DNA: TGTGCCAGCAGCCAAGTACCGGGGAGATGGACTGAAGCTTTCTTT. Translated: CASSQVPGRWTEAFF.

This clonotype showed up just a few times. This rearrangement joins TRBV10-3 to TRBJ1-5, with D possibly TRBD1 on 6 matching bases. This CDR3 region has 14 residues. V gave up 10 bases and J gave up 4 bases, with 17 bases separating them. Germline V lookup: CDR1 ENHRY, CDR2 SYGVKD. The CDR3 DNA is TGTGCCACCTCGACGGGGGGCATTAATCAGCCCCAGCATTTT. Amino acids: CATSTGGINQPQHF.

The genes are TRBV10-3 and TRBJ2-5, with D tentatively TRBD2 (5 bases). Trimming took off 5 bases at V and 3 bases at J, with 10 bases between the two ends. Germline V gene data show CDR1 as ENHRY and CDR2 as SYGVKD. The CDR3 sequence is 13 residues long. The CDR3 sequence: CAISPGNKETQYF. CDR3 coding DNA: TGTGCCATCAGTCCCGGGAACAAAGAGACCCAGTACTTC.

The V and J genes are TRBV7-2 and TRBJ1-1; possible D gene TRBD1, 5 bases. CDR1 is SGHTA and CDR2 is FQGNSA in the germline V gene. V was clipped by 6 bases and J by 5 bases, with 19 bases between them. The CDR3 runs 15 residues. CDR3 nucleotide sequence: TGTGCCAGCAGGGACAATCGCGGGGGTGGGACTGAAGCTTTCTTT. Its protein product is CASRDNRGGGTEAFF.

The CDR3 nucleotides read TGTGCCACCAGCAGAGTGGGTTACGAGCAGTACTTC. Translating gives CATSRVGYEQYF. The J gene is TRBJ2-7, the V gene TRBV15, with no clear D. V was trimmed by 1 base and J by 4 bases, leaving 5 bases between them. The CDR3 extends over 12 amino acids. Germline lookup yields CDR1 LNHNV and CDR2 YYDKDF (reference sequence).

This clonotype was recorded once. The chain carries TRBV20-1 and TRBJ1-5; unclear D gene. V gave up 3 bases and J gave up 7 bases, with 10 bases separating them. Germline CDR1 DFQATT, CDR2 SNEGSKA (reference sequence). CDR3 length: 12 residues. CDR3 nucleotides: TGCAGTGCTAGGCTACCCGGCCAGCCCCAGCATTTT. Its translation: CSARLPGQPQHF.

In this sample, this clonotype turned up many times. The rearrangement joins TRBV5-6 to TRBJ2-7; possibly TRBD2 for D (6 bases). This CDR3 has 14 amino acids. V was shortened by 2 bases and J by 1 base, with 10 bases between the two germline ends. The germline V gene has CDR1 SGHDT and CDR2 YYEEEE. The CDR3 sequence: CASSLGSGSYEQYF. The CDR3 nucleotides are TGTGCCAGCAGCTTAGGCAGCGGGTCCTACGAGCAGTACTTC.

In this sample, this clonotype turned up many times. The chain uses TRBV6-6 and TRBJ1-6, with a weak D call TRBD1 (5 bases). The CDR3 has 13 amino acids. The germline gives CDR1 MNHNY, CDR2 SVGAGI (reference sequence). V was pared by 5 bases and J by 13 bases, with 15 bases between. CDR3 nucleotide sequence: TGTGCCAGCAGTCCAGGCGGGGGGATGCCCCTCCACTTT. This translates into CASSPGGGMPLHF.

This chain uses TRBV7-9 with TRBJ2-7, with D tentatively TRBD1 or TRBD2 (6 bases each). The germline V and J ends were trimmed by 4 bases and 0 bases, with 10 bases remaining between them. CDR1 is SEHNR and CDR2 is FQNEAQ in the germline V gene (reference sequence). This CDR3 is built from 14 residues. The CDR3 sequence: CASSSGEASYEQYF. CDR3 in DNA: TGTGCCAGCAGCTCAGGGGAGGCCTCCTACGAGCAGTACTTC.

This sequence joins TRBV29-1 and TRBJ1-1; D not certain. The germline V and J ends were trimmed by 2 bases and 3 bases, with 10 bases remaining between them. CDR1 and CDR2 (germline): SQVTM, ANQGSEA. The CDR3 is 13 residues long. In DNA, the CDR3 is TGCAGCGTTGAAAGTGTTGTGGACACTGAAGCTTTCTTT. Translation: CSVESVVDTEAFF.

The CDR3 DNA is TGTGCCAGCAGCCACCGGGACAGGAACACTATTGAAGCTTTCTTT. Translated, it gives CASSHRDRNTIEAFF. The chain combines TRBV7-9 with TRBJ1-1, with TRBD1 identical over 8 bases. CDR3 length equals 15 residues. Germline CDR1 reads SEHNR; CDR2 reads FQNEAQ (reference sequence). With V trimmed by 5 bases and J by 7 bases, 12 bases remained unmatched.

This clonotype appeared many times. The chain couples TRBV20-1 to TRBJ2-2, with D maybe TRBD2 (6 bases). In germline, CDR1 is DFQATT, CDR2 SNEGSKA (reference sequence). This CDR3 is built from 16 residues. Trimming removed 0 bases from V and 0 bases from J, with 11 bases in between. The CDR3 reads CSARDPLAPNTGELFF. The CDR3 region has the DNA TGCAGTGCTAGAGATCCACTAGCACCGAACACCGGGGAGCTGTTTTTT.

The V gene is TRBV12-3 or TRBV12-4, the J gene TRBJ1-1; maybe TRBD1 (5 bases). The CDR3 loop spans 12 amino acids. Trimming removed 3 bases at V and 7 bases at J, with 9 bases between. For the CDR3, the DNA is TGTGCCAGCAGTTTCGAGGGGCGTGAAGCTTTCTTT. Amino acids: CASSFEGREAFF.

In this sample, this clonotype turned up many times. The chain is built from TRBV12-3 or TRBV12-4 and TRBJ1-4; 7 positions agree with TRBD1. With V trimmed by 5 bases and J by 8 bases, 11 bases remained unmatched. The CDR3 has 15 residues. CDR3 amino acids: CASSPGNRGTEKLFF. DNA for the CDR3: TGTGCCAGCAGTCCGGGGAACAGGGGAACAGAAAAACTGTTTTTT.

This clonotype was counted ten times or more. This rearrangement joins TRBV5-5 to TRBJ1-4, with a possible D match to TRBD1 (5 bases). CDR1 is SGHKS and CDR2 is YYEKEE in the germline V gene (reference sequence). The CDR3 is made up of 13 amino acids. The germline V and J ends were trimmed by 6 bases and 3 bases, with 9 bases remaining between them. The CDR3 loop is CASTGGANEKLFF. The DNA for the CDR3 is TGTGCCAGCACCGGAGGGGCTAATGAAAAACTGTTTTTT.

The V and J genes are TRBV7-8 and TRBJ1-2, with D maybe TRBD1 (5 bases). V lost 1 base to trimming and J lost 4 bases, with 10 bases between them. The germline V gene has CDR1 SGHVS and CDR2 FQNEAQ. The CDR3 runs to 14 residues. CDR3 residues: CASSLVRGGYGYTF. In nucleotides, the CDR3 is TGTGCCAGCAGCTTAGTTAGGGGTGGCTATGGCTACACCTTC. The variable domain in full, with the rest retrieved from reference TRBV7-8 and TRBJ1-2, is GAGVSQSPRYKVAKRGQDVALRCDPISGHVSLFWYQQALGQGPEFLTYFQNEAQLDKSGLPSDRFFAERPEGSVSTLKIQRTQQEDSAVYLCASSLVRGGYGYTFGSGTRLTVV.

Notes on this clonotype: A single base separates this from a much larger clone, so it may be a read error. The chain combines TRBV5-1 with TRBJ2-5; 9 nucleotides match TRBD2. The CDR3 spans 16 residues. Germline assignment: CDR1 SGHRS and CDR2 YFSETQ. The junction had 11 bases not matched to a gene; V was cut back by 7 bases and J by 1 base. CDR3 in DNA: TGCGCCAGCGGACTCGGACTAGCGAGCCTCCAAGAGACCCAGTACTTC. Encoded protein: CASGLGLASLQETQYF.

This clonotype has at least ten counts. The chain is built from TRBV29-1 and TRBJ2-7; TRBD1 might be the D (7 bases). V was shortened by 6 bases and J by 2 bases, with 14 bases between the two germline ends. The CDR3 consists of 13 residues. Germline V gives CDR1 SQVTM, CDR2 ANQGSEA. CDR3 in amino acids: CSVRGTVTYEQYF. The DNA for the CDR3 is TGCAGCGTACGGGGGACAGTTACCTACGAGCAGTACTTC.

The V gene is TRBV24-1, the J gene TRBJ2-5; D gene unclear. V was cut by 10 bases and J by 1 base, with 9 bases left in between. In germline, CDR1 is KGHDR, CDR2 SFDVKD. The CDR3 length is 12 residues. The DNA for the CDR3 is TGTGCCACTTTTCGGGTCCAAGAGACCCAGTACTTC. This translates into CATFRVQETQYF.

This chain uses TRBV7-2 with TRBJ1-5; D perhaps matches TRBD1 (5 bases). The germline CDR1 and CDR2 sequences are SGHTA and FQGNSA. V lost 5 bases, J lost 2 bases, and 19 bases lay in between. This CDR3 contains 17 residues. The CDR3 DNA follows: TGTGCCAGCAGCCCATGGGGGGGGACGGAAGGCAATCAGCCCCAGCATTTT. Translated: CASSPWGGTEGNQPQHF.

CDR3 region: CATSRSGEKETQYF. For the CDR3, the DNA is TGTGCCACCAGCAGAAGCGGGGAGAAAGAGACCCAGTACTTC. The chain combines TRBV15 with TRBJ2-5, with 7 nucleotides matching TRBD2. The CDR3 is 14 amino acids. J gave up 3 bases and V 2 bases, and 3 bases lay outside the gene matches. In germline, CDR1 is LNHNV, CDR2 YYDKDF (reference sequence).

The sample holds many counts of this clonotype. J is TRBJ2-2 and V is TRBV10-3; a weak D match, TRBD2 (6 bases). Trimming stripped 6 bases from V and 2 bases from J, with 13 bases between. The germline V gene has CDR1 ENHRY and CDR2 SYGVKD. This CDR3 is 15 amino acids long. The CDR3 loop is CAIREEGYNTGELFF. The CDR3 DNA is TGTGCCATCAGGGAGGAGGGGTACAACACCGGGGAGCTGTTTTTT.

J is TRBJ2-3 and V is TRBV11-1; 7 bases map to TRBD2. Germline CDR1 reads SGHAT; CDR2 reads FQDESV (reference sequence). The CDR3 consists of 11 residues. V trimming: 4 bases; J trimming: 8 bases; junction bases outside the gene matches: 0. The CDR3 coding sequence is TGTGCCAGCAGCTCGGGGGGTACGCAGTATTTT. Translating gives CASSSGGTQYF.